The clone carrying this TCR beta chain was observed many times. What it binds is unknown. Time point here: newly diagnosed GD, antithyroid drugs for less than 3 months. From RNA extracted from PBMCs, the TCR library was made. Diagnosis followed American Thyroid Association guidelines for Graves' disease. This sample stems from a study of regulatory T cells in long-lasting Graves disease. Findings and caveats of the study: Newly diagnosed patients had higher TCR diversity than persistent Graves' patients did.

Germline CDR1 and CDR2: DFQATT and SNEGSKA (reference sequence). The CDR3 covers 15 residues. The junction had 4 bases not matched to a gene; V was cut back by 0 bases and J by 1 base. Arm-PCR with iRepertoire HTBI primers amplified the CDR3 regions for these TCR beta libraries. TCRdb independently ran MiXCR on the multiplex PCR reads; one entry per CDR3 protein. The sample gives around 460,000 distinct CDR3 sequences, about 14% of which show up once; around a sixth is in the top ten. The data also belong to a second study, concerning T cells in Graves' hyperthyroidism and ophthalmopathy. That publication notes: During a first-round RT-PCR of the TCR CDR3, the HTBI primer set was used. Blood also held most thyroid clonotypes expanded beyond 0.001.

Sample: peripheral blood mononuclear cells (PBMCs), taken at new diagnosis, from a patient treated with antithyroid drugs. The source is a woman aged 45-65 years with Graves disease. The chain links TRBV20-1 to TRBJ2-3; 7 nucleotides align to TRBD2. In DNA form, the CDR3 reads TGCAGTGCTAGAGATCCAAGCGGGGGCACAGATACGCAGTATTTT. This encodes CSARDPSGGTDTQYF.